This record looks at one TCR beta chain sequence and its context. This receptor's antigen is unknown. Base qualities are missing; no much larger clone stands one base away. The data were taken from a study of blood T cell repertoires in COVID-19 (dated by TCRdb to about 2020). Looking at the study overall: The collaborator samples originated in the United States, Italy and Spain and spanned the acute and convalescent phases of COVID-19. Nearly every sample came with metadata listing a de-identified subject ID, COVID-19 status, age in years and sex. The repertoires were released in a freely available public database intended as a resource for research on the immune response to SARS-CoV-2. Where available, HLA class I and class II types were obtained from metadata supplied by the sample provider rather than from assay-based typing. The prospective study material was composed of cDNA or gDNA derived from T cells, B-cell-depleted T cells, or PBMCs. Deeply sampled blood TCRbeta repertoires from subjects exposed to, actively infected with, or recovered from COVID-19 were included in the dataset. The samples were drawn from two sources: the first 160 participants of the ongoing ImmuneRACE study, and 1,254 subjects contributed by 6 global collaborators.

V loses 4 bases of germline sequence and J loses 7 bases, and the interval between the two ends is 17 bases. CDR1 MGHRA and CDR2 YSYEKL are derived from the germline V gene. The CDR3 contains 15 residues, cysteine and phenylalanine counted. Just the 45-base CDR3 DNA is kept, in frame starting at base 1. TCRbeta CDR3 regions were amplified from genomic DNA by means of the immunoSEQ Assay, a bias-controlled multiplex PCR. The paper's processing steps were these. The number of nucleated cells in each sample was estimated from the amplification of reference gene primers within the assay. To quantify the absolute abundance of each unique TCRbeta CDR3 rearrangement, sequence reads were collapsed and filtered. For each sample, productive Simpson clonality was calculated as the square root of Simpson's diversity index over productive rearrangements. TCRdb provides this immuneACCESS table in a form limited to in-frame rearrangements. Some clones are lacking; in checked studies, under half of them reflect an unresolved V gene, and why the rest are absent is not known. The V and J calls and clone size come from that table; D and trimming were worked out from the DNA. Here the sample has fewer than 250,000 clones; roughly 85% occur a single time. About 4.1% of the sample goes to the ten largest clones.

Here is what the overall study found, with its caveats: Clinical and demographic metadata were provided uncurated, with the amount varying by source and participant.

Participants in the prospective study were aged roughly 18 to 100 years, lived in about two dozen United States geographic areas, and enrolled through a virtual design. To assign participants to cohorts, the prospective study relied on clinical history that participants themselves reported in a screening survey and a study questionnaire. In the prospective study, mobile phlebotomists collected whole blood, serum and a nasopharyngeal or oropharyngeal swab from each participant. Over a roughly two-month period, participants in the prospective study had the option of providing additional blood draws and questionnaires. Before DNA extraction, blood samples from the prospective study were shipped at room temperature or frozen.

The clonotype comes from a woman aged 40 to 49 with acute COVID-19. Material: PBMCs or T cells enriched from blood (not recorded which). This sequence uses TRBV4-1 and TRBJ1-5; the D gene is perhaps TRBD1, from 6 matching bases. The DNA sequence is TGCGCCAGCAGCCTACAGGGACCTCCAGGACAGCCCCAGCATTTT. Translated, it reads CASSLQGPPGQPQHF.